This T cell receptor (beta chain) was sequenced in a study of blood T cell repertoires in COVID-19 (dated by TCRdb to between 2020 and 2021). Broadly, across the study: The collaborator samples originated in the United States, Italy and Spain and spanned the acute and convalescent phases of COVID-19. Where available, HLA class I and class II types were obtained from metadata supplied by the sample provider rather than from assay-based typing. The dataset comprised deeply sampled blood TCRbeta repertoires from subjects exposed to, actively infected with, or recovered from COVID-19. The samples were drawn from the first 160 participants of the ongoing ImmuneRACE study and from more than 1,000 subjects provided by 6 global collaborators. The material from the prospective study consisted of cDNA or gDNA derived from T cells, B-cell-depleted T cells, or PBMCs. Nearly every sample came with metadata listing a de-identified subject ID, COVID-19 status, age in years and sex. The repertoires were made available in a free public database intended to serve as a resource for research on the immune response to SARS-CoV-2. What the work shows at the level of the full study, not this receptor alone: How much clinical and demographic metadata was included differed by source and by participant, and the metadata was provided uncurated.

The collaborating institutions used their own protocols to collect whole blood in K2EDTA tubes. Collaborator samples were shipped for TCRbeta analysis as frozen whole blood, isolated PBMCs, or DNA extracted from either sample type. The CDR3, from cysteine to phenylalanine, totals 17 residues. Of the read, only the CDR3 DNA is kept; its 51 bases are in frame from base 1. The germline V gene encodes CDR1 MNHEY and CDR2 SVGEGT. The V end loses 6 bases and the J end loses 1 base, and a stretch of 18 bases separates them. This clone has a single count. Its antigen target is currently unknown. Base qualities are not at hand, and no much larger clone is one base apart. The immunoSEQ Assay, a bias-controlled multiplex PCR, was used to amplify TCRbeta CDR3 regions from genomic DNA. The authors' pipeline ran thus. The number of nucleated cells in each sample was estimated from the amplification of reference gene primers within the assay. Sequence reads were collapsed and filtered to measure the absolute abundance of every unique TCRbeta CDR3 rearrangement. For each sample, productive Simpson clonality was calculated as the square root of Simpson's diversity index across productive rearrangements. This immuneACCESS table, as held by TCRdb, lists in-frame sequences with V and J called but not all clones. Of the missing ones, under half trace to an unresolved V gene in checked studies; the others have no known cause. V and J calls and clone size are those listed in that table; D and trimming were worked out from the DNA. Here the sample has about 210,000 clones; 70% to 85% occur a single time. The ten largest make up 9.7% of the sample.

The sample taken for sequencing was peripheral blood. Recombination joined TRBV6-2 or TRBV6-3 with TRBJ2-2, and the D gene may be TRBD2, 7 bases matching. The sequence was collected from a man aged 45-65 years with active or convalescent COVID-19. The bases are TGTGCCAGCAGCGGCGGGGGCCCGGTCGTGAACACCGGGGAGCTGTTTTTT. Translated, it reads CASSGGGPVVNTGELFF.